This T cell receptor beta chain comes out of a study of blood T cell repertoires in COVID-19 (dated by TCRdb to the early 2020s). About the full investigation: Samples from collaborators originated in the United States, Italy and Spain and spanned both the acute and convalescent phases of COVID-19. The prospective study material was composed of cDNA or gDNA derived from T cells, B-cell-depleted T cells, or PBMCs. Subjects who had been exposed to COVID-19, were actively infected with it, or had recovered from it provided the deeply sampled blood TCRbeta repertoires that made up the dataset. The repertoires were released in a freely available public database meant as a resource for research on the immune response to SARS-CoV-2. The samples were drawn from two sources: the first 160 participants of the ongoing ImmuneRACE study, and 1,000 to 1,500 subjects contributed by 6 global collaborators. The sample metadata nearly always contained a de-identified subject ID, COVID-19 status, age in years and sex. Where available, HLA class I and class II types were taken from metadata supplied by the sample provider and were not determined by assay-based typing.

Collaborating institutions collected whole blood in K2EDTA tubes following their own protocols. Collaborator samples were shipped for TCRbeta analysis as frozen whole blood, isolated PBMCs, or DNA extracted from either sample type. After removal of 5 bases from V and 16 bases from J, the junction retains 10 bases not matched to a gene. The germline V gene encodes CDR1 WNHNN and CDR2 SYGVQD (reference sequence). The CDR3 holds 12 amino acids from the cysteine to the phenylalanine. Only CDR3 DNA remains: 36 bases, in frame from the first base. Results and caveats for the whole study, not just this receptor: The amount of clinical and demographic metadata varied by source and participant and was provided uncurated.

As regards this clone: Which antigen it targets is not known. Qualities for individual bases were not recorded, and no much larger clone is one base off.

TCRbeta CDR3 regions were amplified from genomic DNA by means of the immunoSEQ Assay, a bias-controlled multiplex PCR. The original methods were these. The number of nucleated cells in each sample was estimated from the amplification of reference gene primers within the assay. Sequence reads were collapsed and filtered to measure the absolute abundance of every unique TCRbeta CDR3 rearrangement. For each sample, productive Simpson clonality was calculated by taking the square root of Simpson's diversity index across productive rearrangements. Held by TCRdb, this immuneACCESS table contains in-frame sequences only and omits some clones. Under half of the omission traces to an unresolved V gene where checked; the cause of the rest is unknown. Clone size and the V and J calls come from that table; the DNA yielded D and trimming. For this sample the table gives fewer than 300,000 clones, of which more than 70% were detected only once. The top ten constitute 2.5% to 3.5% of the sample.

The sample comprised peripheral blood. The V and J segments used are TRBV10-1 and TRBJ2-1, with TRBD2 identical over 8 junction bases. This clonotype originated in a woman aged 18-29 years with acute or convalescent COVID-19. The CDR3 protein: CASSYSSGTLFF. The nucleotide sequence reads as follows: TGCGCCAGCAGTTATAGTAGCGGGACTTTATTCTTC.